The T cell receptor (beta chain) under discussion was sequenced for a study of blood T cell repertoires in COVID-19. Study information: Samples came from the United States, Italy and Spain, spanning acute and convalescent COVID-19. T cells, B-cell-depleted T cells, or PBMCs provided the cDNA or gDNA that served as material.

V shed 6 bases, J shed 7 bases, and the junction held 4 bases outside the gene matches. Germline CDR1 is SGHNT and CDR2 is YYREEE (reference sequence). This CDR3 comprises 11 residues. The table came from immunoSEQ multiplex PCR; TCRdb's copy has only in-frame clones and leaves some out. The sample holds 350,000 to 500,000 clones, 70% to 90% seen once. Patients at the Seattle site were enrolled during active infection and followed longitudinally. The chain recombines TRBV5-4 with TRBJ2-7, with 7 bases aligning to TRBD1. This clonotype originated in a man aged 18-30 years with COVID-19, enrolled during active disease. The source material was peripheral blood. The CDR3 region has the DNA TGTGCCAGCACCAGGGACAGTGAGCAGTACTTC. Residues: CASTRDSEQYF.